Listed here are 7 T cell receptor beta chains from one sample, sequenced in a study of shared clonotypes between healthy human individuals (dated by TCRdb to the early 2020s). CD8 naive samples were CD45RO-negative cells positively selected for CCR7, giving a CD45RA+CCR7+ population that excluded TemRA cells. Library construction relied on the immunoSEQ multiplex PCR assay. In TCRdb, the immuneACCESS table is reduced to in-frame sequences with V and J assigned. These tables do not hold every clone; where another copy was compared, an unresolved V gene accounts for under half, and the others remain unexplained. In this sample the table shows approximately 2,000,000 clones, about 94% of which occur a single time. Of the sample, over 1.5% is held by the ten largest clones. The sequencing input was naive CD8+ T cells from PBMCs. The sample's cell subset or site label is to be understood as: CD45RA+CCR7+. These receptors all stem from a man aged 18 to 30 in good health. Some clones in this sample may be carry-over from other donors' samples.

The genes are TRBV11-2 and TRBJ2-1, with D perhaps TRBD2 (6 bases). The CDR3 is made up of 15 amino acids. Trimming left V 7 bases short and J 0 bases short, with 13 bases between. Germline V lookup: CDR1 SGHAT, CDR2 FQNNGV. CDR3 amino acids: CASKGGGTSYNEQFF. The CDR3 DNA reads TGTGCCAGCAAGGGAGGCGGGACCTCCTACAATGAGCAGTTCTTC.

This chain joins TRBV2 and TRBJ2-5; D is possibly TRBD2 (5 bases). In germline, CDR1 is SNHLY, CDR2 FYNNEI. V lost 2 bases and J 5 bases, leaving 12 bases between the germline ends. The CDR3 spans 14 residues. In DNA form, the CDR3 reads TGTGCCAGCAGTGAATGGGAGACCTTTGAGACCCAGTACTTC. Translated: CASSEWETFETQYF.

J is TRBJ2-7 and V is TRBV5-1; no reliable D call. The germline V gene has CDR1 SGHRS and CDR2 YFSETQ. Trimming removed 6 bases from V and 5 bases from J, with 18 bases in between. This CDR3 contains 14 residues. CDR3 region: CASTPLGLSDEQYF. In nucleotides, the CDR3 is TGCGCCAGCACCCCCTTAGGCCTTTCGGACGAGCAGTACTTC.

The genes are TRBV6-1 and TRBJ2-2; a weak D match, TRBD2 (6 bases). This CDR3 contains 15 residues. Trimming stripped 2 bases from V and 0 bases from J, with 7 bases between. CDR1 and CDR2 (germline): MNHNS, SASEGT. The CDR3 nucleotides read TGTGCCAGCAGTGAACTAGCGCCGAACACCGGGGAGCTGTTTTTT. Amino acid sequence: CASSELAPNTGELFF.

The chain couples TRBV28 to TRBJ2-5; a possible D gene is TRBD2 (6 bases). V was cut by 4 bases and J by 7 bases, with 10 bases left in between. CDR1 is MDHEN, CDR2 SYDVKM, per germline. The CDR3 consists of 12 residues. The CDR3 spells CASSWDWRTQYF. CDR3 nucleotide sequence: TGTGCCAGCAGTTGGGACTGGAGGACCCAGTACTTC.

Only one count was recorded for this clone. The V call is TRBV27, the J call TRBJ2-7, with TRBD1 identical over 8 bases. This CDR3 has 14 amino acids. J lost 5 bases, V lost 6 bases, and 9 bases had no gene match. Germline V lookup: CDR1 MNHEY, CDR2 SMNVEV (reference sequence). DNA for the CDR3: TGTGCCAGCAGCCTTCAGGGGGCAGCCAACGAGCAGTACTTC. This encodes CASSLQGAANEQYF.

About this clone itself: Other DNA sequences within the sample encode an identical CDR3. The chain employs TRBV9 and TRBJ2-7; TRBD2 agrees at 9 bases. CDR1 is SGDLS and CDR2 is YYNGEE in the germline V gene. This CDR3 has 13 residues. Germline trimming cut 3 bases from V and 3 bases from J; bases unmatched to any gene: 1. The CDR3 sequence is CASSGSGSYEQYF. The CDR3 DNA reads as TGTGCCAGCAGCGGTAGCGGGAGCTACGAGCAGTACTTC.